This T cell receptor (beta chain) was identified in a study of OX40 agonist ivuxolimab in advanced cancers. General study findings and limits: Clonal expansion among partial responders at 0.1-3.0 mg/kg ranked near the lowest.

Points on this clone: Antigen: not known.

V was clipped by 10 bases and J by 4 bases, with 11 bases between them. The V gene's germline CDR1 is MDHEN and CDR2 SYDVKM. There are 11 residues in the CDR3. TCRdb's table, derived via immunoSEQ multiplex PCR, lists solely in-frame clones and lacks some. Found here are 60,000 to 75,000 clones, 75% to 85% of them singletons; the top ten hold approximately 1.5%. This receptor was taken from an adult with an advanced solid tumor such as melanoma, head and neck, liver or kidney cancer. This chain joins TRBV28 and TRBJ2-7; D not certain. Here the sequenced sample was CD4+ or CD8+ T cells sorted from blood, taken in a trial of the OX40 agonist ivuxolimab. This CDR3 is CATGRAYEQYF. The CDR3 bases are TGTGCCACCGGCCGGGCGTACGAGCAGTACTTC. The complete variable domain, with remaining parts taken from reference TRBV28 and TRBJ2-7, reads DVKVTQSSRYLVKRTGEKVFLECVQDMDHENMFWYRQDPGLGLRLIYFSYDVKMKEKGDIPEGYSVSREKKERFSLILESASTNQTSMYLCATGRAYEQYFGPGTRLTVT.